Below are 13 T cell receptor beta chains sequenced from a single sample in a study of cytomegalovirus exposure and HLA in healthy donors. The PCR employed 60 Vbeta primers together with 13 Jbeta primers. Data came from immunoSEQ multiplex PCR; TCRdb stores just in-frame clones and leaves some out. The table lists some 170,000 clones, approximately 84% of them singletons. The sample was PBMCs. The receptors stem from a female donor in good health and CMV-seronegative.

The chain combines TRBV28 with TRBJ1-2, with 8 bases identical to TRBD1. This CDR3 is built from 13 residues. V lost 6 bases, J lost 8 bases, and 8 bases stayed unmatched. Germline loops: CDR1 MDHEN, CDR2 SYDVKM. The CDR3 DNA sequence: TGTGCCAGCAGACCGACAGGGGCGGACGGCTACACCTTC. Its translation is CASRPTGADGYTF.

The rearrangement links TRBV5-4 to TRBJ1-1, with 7 bases aligning to TRBD1. In germline, CDR1 is SGHNT, CDR2 YYREEE (reference sequence). With 4 bases clipped from V and 11 bases from J, the junction kept 11 bases outside the gene matches. CDR3 length: 13 residues. The DNA of the CDR3 is TGTGCCAGCAGCCTCCGGGACAGCCCTTTCGCTTTCTTT. Translating gives CASSLRDSPFAFF.

To note about this clone: The sample contains more than one DNA sequence encoding this CDR3. The chain employs TRBV9 and TRBJ2-1; 12 bases fit TRBD1. V shed 0 bases and J 5 bases; nucleotides not matched to a gene: 3. The CDR3 has 16 residues. Germline CDR1 reads SGDLS; CDR2 reads YYNGEE. CDR3 DNA sequence: TGTGCCAGCAGCGTAGCCGGGACAGGGGGCAACAATGAGCAGTTCTTC. Translation gives CASSVAGTGGNNEQFF.

The chain recombines TRBV18 with TRBJ1-3; TRBD1 agrees at 7 bases. The CDR3 has 15 residues. Germline-derived CDR1 and CDR2 are KGHSH and LQKENI. Unmatched junction bases numbered 2, after V lost 1 base and J lost 2 bases. The CDR3, as DNA: TGTGCCAGCTCACCACGGGGGACAGCTGGAAACACCATATATTTT. This translates into CASSPRGTAGNTIYF.

The chain recombines TRBV27 with TRBJ1-5; 11 nucleotides line up with TRBD1. Trimming took 3 bases from V and 7 from J; bases not matched to a gene: 5. Germline-derived CDR1 and CDR2 are MNHEY and SMNVEV (reference sequence). The CDR3 loop spans 15 amino acids. As DNA, the CDR3 is TGTGCCAGCAGTTTGGCGGGGACAGGGGGACAGCCCCAGCATTTT. It translates to CASSLAGTGGQPQHF.

The gene calls are TRBV19 and TRBJ2-5, with 10 bases matching TRBD2. The trim removed 1 base at V and 2 bases at J, leaving 10 bases unmatched. In germline, CDR1 is LNHDA, CDR2 SQIVND (reference sequence). This CDR3 region has 18 residues. CDR3: CASSIGLAASGSQETQYF. The DNA for the CDR3 is TGTGCCAGTAGTATAGGTCTCGCGGCTAGCGGGAGTCAAGAGACCCAGTACTTC.

The J gene is TRBJ1-5, the V gene TRBV30; TRBD1 matches 8 bases. This CDR3 region has 13 residues. V was clipped by 8 bases and J by 1 base; unmatched bases: 4. Germline V gene lookup returns CDR1 GTSNPN and CDR2 SVGIG (reference sequence). The CDR3 nucleotides read TGTGCCGCCACAGGGGGGAGCAATCAGCCCCAGCATTTT. Protein sequence: CAATGGSNQPQHF.

J is TRBJ2-3 and V is TRBV4-3; 8 bases are a match to TRBD2. Germline V CDR1 and CDR2: LGHNA, YSLEER. This CDR3 has 18 residues. V dropped 2 bases and J dropped 3; count of bases not matched to a gene: 13. Here the CDR3 DNA reads TGCGCCAGCAGCCAAACCCTTTCTGCGGGAGGAGGTACAGATACGCAGTATTTT. Translated: CASSQTLSAGGGTDTQYF.

The V and J genes are TRBV6-5 and TRBJ1-2, with 8 positions matching TRBD1. Germline-derived CDR1 and CDR2 are MNHEY and SVGAGI. This CDR3 is built from 15 residues. V lost 6 bases to trimming and J lost 2 bases; unmatched junction nucleotides: 8. The DNA of the CDR3 is TGTGCCAGCAGCATAACTCGGACAGGGAACTATGGCTACACCTTC. It yields the protein CASSITRTGNYGYTF.

This clone was counted a single time. V and J are TRBV29-1 and TRBJ1-2, with D possibly TRBD1 on 6 matching bases. This CDR3 comprises 15 residues. The V end was cut by 4 bases, the J end by 2 bases, with 17 bases between. CDR1 and CDR2 from the germline V gene are SQVTM and ANQGSEA. The CDR3 sequence is CSVGEGWGPNYGYTF. Written as DNA, the CDR3 is TGCAGCGTTGGCGAGGGGTGGGGGCCCAACTATGGCTACACCTTC.

The J gene is TRBJ2-7, the V gene TRBV9, with 9 bases matching TRBD2. CDR3 size: 15 residues. V lost 4 bases to trimming and J lost 7 bases; unmatched junction nucleotides: 12. The germline gives CDR1 SGDLS, CDR2 YYNGEE. The CDR3 sequence is CASSPSGATPGEQYF. DNA for the CDR3: TGTGCCAGCAGCCCTAGCGGGGCTACTCCGGGGGAGCAGTACTTC. Using reference TRBV9 and TRBJ2-7 for the parts outside the CDR3, the full variable domain is DSGVTQTPKHLITATGQRVTLRCSPRSGDLSVYWYQQSLDQGLQFLIQYYNGEERAKGNILERFSAQQFPDLHSELNLSSLELGDSALYFCASSPSGATPGEQYFGPGTRLTVT.

V and J are TRBV11-3 and TRBJ1-2; D perhaps matches TRBD1 (6 bases). The germline V gene encodes CDR1 SGHNT and CDR2 YENEEA. This CDR3 contains 15 residues. The V end was cut by 3 bases, the J end by 4 bases, with 15 bases between. As DNA, the CDR3 is TGTGCCAGCAGCTTCGACAGGACCTCAGGCTATGGCTACACCTTC. Residues: CASSFDRTSGYGYTF. The full variable domain, completed using reference TRBV11-3 and TRBJ1-2, is EAGVVQSPRYKIIEKKQPVAFWCNPISGHNTLYWYLQNLGQGPELLIRYENEEAVDDSQLPKDRFSAERLKGVDSTLKIQPAELGDSAVYLCASSFDRTSGYGYTFGSGTRLTVV.

As for this clone: This could be a read error, since a much larger clone is one nucleotide away. The chain links TRBV2 to TRBJ1-1; TRBD1 is a possible D gene (5 bases). Germline values: CDR1 SNHLY, CDR2 FYNNEI. The CDR3 is made up of 13 amino acids. V was shortened by 6 bases and J by 0 bases, with 8 bases between the two germline ends. The CDR3 DNA reads as TGTGCCAGCAGGACAGACATGAACACTGAAGCTTTCTTT. Amino acid sequence: CASRTDMNTEAFF.